This T cell receptor (beta chain) came from a study of T cell repertoires in cytomegalovirus infection. V was clipped by 6 bases and J by 6 bases; unmatched bases: 4. The CDR3 totals 15 residues. This clonotype has a count of ten or more. As yet, its antigen is unknown. From the reads, TCRdb called clonotypes with MiXCR, one entry per CDR3 protein. The repertoire includes about 310,000 distinct CDR3 sequences, approximately 25% of them detected once, and about an eighth sits in the top ten. The sequencing here drew on cultured PBMCs, taken from culture after CMV antigen stimulation. The V and J genes are TRBV12-3 or TRBV12-4 and TRBJ2-2; TRBD2 matches at 13 bases. This receptor was identified in a human donor in good health (CMV status not recorded). Some clones in this sample may be carry-over from other donors' samples. The CDR3 region is CASSRTSGSAGELFF. CDR3 nucleotide sequence: TGTGCCAGCAGCCGGACTAGCGGGAGTGCCGGGGAGCTGTTTTTT.